This T cell receptor (beta chain) derives from a study of T-cell reconstitution after alpha-beta-depleted transplantation in children. Unique molecular identifiers featured in how the TCRbeta library was prepared. From the PCR reads, TCRdb called clonotypes with MiXCR, one entry per CDR3 protein. The table shows some 460,000 distinct CDR3 sequences, with 15% to 20% occurring only once. There are 17 residues in the CDR3. Trimming shortened V by 0 bases and J by 2 bases, and 13 bases separated the two germline ends. Per germline, CDR1 LNHNV and CDR2 YYDKDF (reference sequence). This clonotype was counted between two and nine times. The antigen remains undetermined. Study-wide results and limits: Where some patients showed high TCRbeta diversity at day 60, it came from recipient T cells and thymic progenitors that had survived. It was newly produced T cells that mostly accounted for T-cell counts and diversity one year after transplant. There were reportedly several hundred expanded graft clones from which alpha-beta T cells came about two months after transplant.

The sequence derives from a boy younger than two who had a stem cell transplant for Wiskott-Aldrich syndrome, so the T cells may come from the graft donor. The chain couples TRBV15 to TRBJ2-2; D ambiguous. The sample consisted of PBMCs, mostly from graft donor cells, taken 360 days after TCRalphabeta/CD19-depleted stem cell transplant. The CDR3 DNA follows: TGTGCCACCAGCAGAGATCGCGTGACTCAAAACACCGGGGAGCTGTTTTTT. Protein sequence: CATSRDRVTQNTGELFF.